The source of this T cell receptor beta chain is a study of blood T cell repertoires in COVID-19. J lost 6 bases, V lost 0 bases, and 4 bases had no gene match. The length of the CDR3 is 17 residues. From germline, CDR1 is MNHNS and CDR2 SASEGT. The authors' processing: Counts of nucleated cells, estimated from reference gene primer amplification, were obtained. Data came from immunoSEQ multiplex PCR; TCRdb stores just in-frame clones and leaves some out. That table is the source of V, J and clone size, and D and trimming were worked out from the DNA. The data contain about 250,000 clones, about 91% of them singletons. While infection was still active, Seattle patients were enrolled and then followed longitudinally.

The rearrangement links TRBV6-1 to TRBJ1-6; 11 bases fit TRBD1. The TCR comes from a woman in her thirties with COVID-19, enrolled during active disease. Sequencing was carried out using peripheral blood. CDR3 sequence reads: CASSEAGTGGSNSPLHF. CDR3 bases: TGTGCCAGCAGTGAAGCCGGGACAGGGGGGAGTAATTCACCCCTCCACTTT.